The 2 T cell receptor beta chains reported below all come from one sample, sequenced in a study of cytomegalovirus exposure and HLA in healthy donors. The PCR employed 60 Vbeta primers together with 13 Jbeta primers. The method was immunoSEQ multiplex PCR; TCRdb's version includes in-frame clones alone and lacks a portion of them. The repertoire holds about 100,000 clones, with about 80% as singletons. Sequencing was performed on PBMCs. The source is a man aged 40-55 years in good health and CMV-seronegative.

The chain combines TRBV5-4 with TRBJ1-2; tentatively, D is TRBD1 (5 bases). Per the germline V gene, CDR1 is SGHNT and CDR2 is YYREEE (reference sequence). This CDR3 is built from 14 residues. V was cut by 6 bases and J by 6 bases, with 18 bases left in between. In DNA form, the CDR3 reads TGTGCCAGCACCCCCTGGCAGTTGGGGCATGGCTACACCTTC. Translation gives CASTPWQLGHGYTF.

This chain links TRBV5-6 with TRBJ1-5; 8 bases fit TRBD1. This CDR3 region has 16 residues. Germline values: CDR1 SGHDT, CDR2 YYEEEE. Trimming took 4 bases from V and 0 from J; bases not matched to a gene: 6. CDR3 DNA: TGTGCCAGCAGCCTCGACAGGGGTGGTAGCAATCAGCCCCAGCATTTT. It encodes CASSLDRGGSNQPQHF. The full variable domain, its missing parts supplied by reference TRBV5-6 and TRBJ1-5, is DAGVTQSPTHLIKTRGQQVTLRCSPKSGHDTVSWYQQALGQGPQFIFQYYEEEERQRGNFPDRFSGHQFPNYSSELNVNALLLGDSALYLCASSLDRGGSNQPQHFGDGTRLSIL.